This T cell receptor (beta chain) emerged from a study of CD8+CD57+ T cells in acquired aplastic anemia. Study-level background: The mean DNA yield obtained from sorted CD4+ and CD8+ cells came to 3.2 ug.

Trimming shortened V by 2 bases and J by 4 bases, and 16 bases separated the two germline ends. The CDR3 is 16 residues long. Per the germline V gene, CDR1 is SGDLS and CDR2 is YYNGEE. It was genomic DNA that served as the template for profiling TCR beta VDJ and CDR3. One entry per CDR3 protein, called by TCRdb with MiXCR from the reads. In the table there are approximately 220,000 distinct CDR3 sequences, roughly half of which are singletons. Flow cytometry had shown expanded CD8+CD57+ cells in the patients chosen for sequencing. The gene calls are TRBV9 and TRBJ1-3; tentatively, D is TRBD1 (5 bases). The specimen sequenced was sorted CD4+, CD8+, or CD8+CD57+ T cells (not recorded which) from PBMCs. This clonotype was obtained from a human donor with aplastic anemia. The CDR3 reads CASSVYEGLSGNTIYF. CDR3 nucleotides: TGTGCCAGCAGCGTGTATGAGGGGTTGAGCGGAAACACCATATATTTT.